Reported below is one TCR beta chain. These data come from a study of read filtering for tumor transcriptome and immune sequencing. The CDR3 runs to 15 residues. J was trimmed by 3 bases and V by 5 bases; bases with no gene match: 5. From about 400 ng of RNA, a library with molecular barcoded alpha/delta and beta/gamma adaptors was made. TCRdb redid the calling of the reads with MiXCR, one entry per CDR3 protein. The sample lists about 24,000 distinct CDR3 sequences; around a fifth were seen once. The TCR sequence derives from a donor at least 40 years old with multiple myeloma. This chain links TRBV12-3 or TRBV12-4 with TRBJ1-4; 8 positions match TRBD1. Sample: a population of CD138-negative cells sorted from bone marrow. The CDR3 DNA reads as TGTGCCAGCAGTCCCTTGACAGGGGCTAATGAAAAACTGTTTTTT. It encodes CASSPLTGANEKLFF.